This entry concerns a single TCR beta chain. No antigen is known for it. Looked up from germline, CDR1 is LNHDA and CDR2 is SQIVND (reference sequence). Trimming took 5 bases from V and 0 from J, leaving 10 bases between them. The CDR3 contains 14 residues. The sample comes from a study of sequential checkpoint blockade in melanoma. Study context: Both treatment sequences were followed by maintenance nivolumab. Study-wide findings and caveats: Clinical benefit was about 30 times likelier when tumor T-cell fraction and clonality increased.

Regarding treatment: randomized to nivolumab then ipilimumab (arm A) or the reverse (arm B). DNA-damaging chemotherapy had not been given to any patient beforehand. Assay used: immunoSEQ multiplex PCR; TCRdb lists only in-frame clones, some missing. The sample contains about 2,100 clones, about 20% of which appear only once. V gene TRBV19 combines with J gene TRBJ1-2; D gene uncertain. The specimen was tumor tissue (inferred from file names), collected from a patient given nivolumab and ipilimumab in sequence. This sequence was found in a human donor with melanoma. The CDR3 DNA is TGTGCCAGTAGTCGACGTCTAGCTAACTATGGCTACACCTTC. This encodes CASSRRLANYGYTF.